The entry below describes one TCR beta chain. This clonotype was recorded at least ten times. There is no known antigen for this receptor. Base-call qualities are not available, and no considerably larger clone is one nucleotide away. The germline V gene specifies SGHRS as CDR1 and YFSETQ as CDR2. A distance of 10 bases separates the germline ends of V and J, which lose 0 bases and 0 bases respectively. The CDR3 contains 16 residues, cysteine and phenylalanine counted. The only DNA kept is the CDR3, 48 bases in frame from the first base. The sample belongs to a study of identical twins (dated by TCRdb to between 2015 and 2016). For context, the study as a whole: TCR alpha and beta repertoires from monozygotic twins, unrelated adults of various ages and cord blood were deep-sequenced to test whether fetal clonotypes persist. To rule out contamination, replicate twin experiments were performed at different times with different library preparation protocols. Beyond this particular receptor, the publication reports: Out-of-frame TCR alpha sequences shared between twins showed an excess of low generation-probability sequences compared with coincidental sharing between unrelated individuals. Abundant cord blood beta clonotypes carried fewer insertions; young adult naive repertoires showed a weaker similar trend, while memory repertoires showed none. Zero-insertion analyses could be partly confounded by invariant T cells such as MAIT and iNKT, although diverse VJ usage argued against such confounding for most clonotypes. Excess twin sharing in beta out-of-frame sequences was weaker because fewer shared sequences lowered the signal-to-noise ratio. Conclusions relied on cross-sectional statistical analysis, since the same donors could not be followed over many years. Recombination models systematically underestimated out-of-frame TCR alpha sharing in monozygotic twins but agreed with sharing between unrelated individuals.

To prepare the library, 5' RACE was applied. Sequencing relied on an Illumina HiSeq 2000. A universal primer binding site was introduced by template switching, and a unique molecular identifier was present in the final cDNA, enabling accurate counting of TCR cDNA molecules. Specific primers in the conserved constant-segment region were used to synthesize first-strand cDNA for the TCR alpha and beta chains. Each cDNA library was double barcoded, with a SMART-Mk sample barcode plus Illumina barcodes, to control for contamination. TruSeq adapter sequences and Illumina sample barcodes were added in two successive PCR steps. The TCR alpha and beta cDNA libraries were sequenced on the Illumina HiSeq platform using custom primers. Under the source paper's analysis protocol: MiGEC was used to process raw reads and extract unique molecular identifiers, and MiXCR was used to find CDR3 positions. Recombination models were inferred per individual with the repgenHMM and IGoR tools using an EM algorithm. Shared clonotype analysis was performed with the tcR package in R, normalizing sharing by the product of cloneset sizes. To study raw recombination free of thymic and clonal selection effects, out-of-frame nonproductive sequences were analyzed. TCRdb cleaned the public reads at Q25 with fastp, built clones with MiXCR and kept in-frame beta chains. One record per CDR3 amino acid sequence lists the most common genes and DNA. The V and J calls here are based on TCRdb, not the publication. The sample data list a few hundred thousand distinct CDR3 sequences, and approximately 10% of these were observed just once. About a tenth of the sample belongs to the ten largest clones.

Every donor in the study was a healthy Caucasian. Miltenyi CD45RO+ enrichment and human naive T-cell isolation kits were used to isolate memory (CD45RO+) and naive T cells from PBMC. Sample: memory T cells sorted from blood. The sample's cell subset or site label, decoded: CD45RO+ enriched T cells. The rearranged segments are TRBV5-1 and TRBJ1-3; the D gene is unclear. The TCR comes from a man aged 45-60 years in good health. CDR3 loop: CASSLVARSSGNTIYF. The DNA reads TGCGCCAGCAGCTTGGTGGCAAGAAGCTCTGGAAACACCATATATTTT.